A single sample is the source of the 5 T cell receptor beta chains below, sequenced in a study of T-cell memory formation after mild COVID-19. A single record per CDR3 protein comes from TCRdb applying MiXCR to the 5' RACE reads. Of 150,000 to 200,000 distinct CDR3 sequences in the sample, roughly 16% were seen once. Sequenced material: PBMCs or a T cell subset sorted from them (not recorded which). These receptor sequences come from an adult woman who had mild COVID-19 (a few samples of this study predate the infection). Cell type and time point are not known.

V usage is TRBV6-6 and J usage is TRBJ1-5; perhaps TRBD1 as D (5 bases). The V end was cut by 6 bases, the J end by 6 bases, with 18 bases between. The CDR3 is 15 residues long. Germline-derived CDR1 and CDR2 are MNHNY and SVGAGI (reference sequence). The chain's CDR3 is CASRIEGTFGQPQHF. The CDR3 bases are TGTGCCAGCAGAATAGAGGGGACTTTTGGTCAGCCCCAGCATTTT.

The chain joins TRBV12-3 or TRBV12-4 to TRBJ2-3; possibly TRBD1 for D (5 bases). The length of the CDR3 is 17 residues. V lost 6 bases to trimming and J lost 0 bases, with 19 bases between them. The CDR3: CASRKGSSASSTDTQYF. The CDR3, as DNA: TGTGCCAGCAGGAAGGGGTCTTCCGCCTCTAGCACAGATACGCAGTATTTT.

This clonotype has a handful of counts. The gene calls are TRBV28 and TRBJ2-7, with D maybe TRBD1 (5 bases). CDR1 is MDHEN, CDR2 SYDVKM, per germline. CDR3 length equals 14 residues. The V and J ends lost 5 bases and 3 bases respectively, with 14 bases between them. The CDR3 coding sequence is TGTGCCAGCAGTATCTATGGACACATCTACGAGCAGTACTTC. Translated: CASSIYGHIYEQYF.

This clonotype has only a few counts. CDR3: CASSYWDEGHEQYF. The CDR3, as DNA: TGCGCCAGCAGCTACTGGGACGAGGGCCACGAGCAGTACTTC. This chain links TRBV5-1 with TRBJ2-7; possibly TRBD1 or TRBD2 for D (5 bases each). The CDR3 contains 14 residues. In germline, CDR1 is SGHRS, CDR2 YFSETQ. The ends were cut back, 3 bases at V and 5 bases at J, with 15 bases in the middle. Looking up the rest from reference TRBV5-1 and TRBJ2-7 gives the full variable domain: KAGVTQTPRYLIKTRGQQVTLSCSPISGHRSVSWYQQTPGQGLQFLFEYFSETQRNKGNFPGRFSGRQFSNSRSEMNVSTLELGDSALYLCASSYWDEGHEQYFGPGTRLTVT.

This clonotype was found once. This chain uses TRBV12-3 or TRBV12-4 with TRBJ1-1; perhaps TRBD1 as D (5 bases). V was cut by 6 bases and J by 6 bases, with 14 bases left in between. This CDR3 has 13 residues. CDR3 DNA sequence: TGTGCCAGCAGGGCAGGGAGAAGGCCTGAAGCTTTCTTT. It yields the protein CASRAGRRPEAFF.